This T cell receptor (beta chain) is drawn from a study of T-cell reconstitution after alpha-beta-depleted transplantation in children. Unique molecular identifiers were built into the TCRbeta library. TCRdb redid the calling of the PCR reads with MiXCR, one entry per CDR3 protein. The data contain 480,000 or so distinct CDR3 sequences, 8% to 11% of them singletons. CDR1 GTSNPN and CDR2 SVGIG come from the germline V gene (reference sequence). Trimming took off 5 bases at V and 5 bases at J, with 6 bases between the two ends. CDR3 length: 10 residues. This clonotype was observed many times. Its target is unknown. Overall study findings and caveats: Several hundred expanded graft clones reportedly supplied alpha-beta T cells about two months after transplant.

The specimen was PBMCs, collected before TCRalphabeta/CD19-depleted stem cell transplant. This clonotype originated in a child aged 2 to 10 with inherited bone marrow failure, due to receive a stem cell transplant. V usage is TRBV30 and J usage is TRBJ1-1, with D uncertain. The CDR3 DNA is TGTGCCTGGTACGGGACTGAAGCTTTCTTT. It yields the protein CAWYGTEAFF.